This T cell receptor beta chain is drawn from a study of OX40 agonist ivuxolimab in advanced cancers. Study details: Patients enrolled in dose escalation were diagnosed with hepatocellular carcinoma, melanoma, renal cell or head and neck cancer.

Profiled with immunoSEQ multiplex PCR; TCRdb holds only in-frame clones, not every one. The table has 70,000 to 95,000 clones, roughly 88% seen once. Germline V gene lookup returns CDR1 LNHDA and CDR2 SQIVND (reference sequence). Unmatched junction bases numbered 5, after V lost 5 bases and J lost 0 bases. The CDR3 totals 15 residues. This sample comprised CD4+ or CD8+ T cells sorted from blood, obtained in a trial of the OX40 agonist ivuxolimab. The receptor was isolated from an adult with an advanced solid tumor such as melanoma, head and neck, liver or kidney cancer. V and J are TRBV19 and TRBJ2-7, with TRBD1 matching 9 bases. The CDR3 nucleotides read TGTGCCAGTAGTCTCGGGACAGGGACCTCCTACGAGCAGTACTTC. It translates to CASSLGTGTSYEQYF.